The clone carrying this T cell receptor (beta chain) was detected ten times or more. Its antigen is still unknown. This sample was taken from a study of T-cell reconstitution after alpha-beta-depleted transplantation in children. Germline assignment: CDR1 SEHNR and CDR2 FQNEAQ (reference sequence). The germline V and J ends were trimmed by 1 base and 1 base, with 10 bases remaining between them. CDR3 length: 15 residues. For TCRbeta, the library was prepared with unique molecular identifiers. TCRdb called the PCR reads again in MiXCR, with one record for every CDR3 protein. The sample lists about 600,000 distinct CDR3 sequences, 20% to 25% occurring once. Whole-study results and caveats: Several patients had high TCRbeta diversity at day 60; it came from surviving recipient T cells and thymic progenitors. T-cell numbers and diversity, one year after transplant, stemmed largely from T cells that were newly produced. Alpha-beta T cells about two months after transplant reportedly derived from several hundred expanded graft clones.

The starting material was PBMCs, mostly from graft donor cells, obtained 360 days after TCRalphabeta/CD19-depleted stem cell transplant. The TCR comes from a boy under two years old who had a stem cell transplant for acute myeloid leukemia, so the T cells may come from the graft donor. The chain uses TRBV7-9 and TRBJ1-1, with no clear D. The CDR3 sequence is CASSLERVGNTEAFF. The CDR3, as DNA: TGTGCCAGCAGCTTAGAGCGGGTAGGGAACACTGAAGCTTTCTTT.